This entry lists 17 T cell receptor beta chains sequenced from one sample in a study of control samples from healthy donors and cancer patients. The repertoire was sequenced with immunoSEQ multiplex PCR; TCRdb's copy has only in-frame clones and lacks some. The table shows some 74,000 clones, with about 83% occurring only once. What was sequenced was blood. These TCRs come from a man between 60 and 70 years old in good health.

Worth noting for this clone: At the DNA level, this CDR3 is encoded by other sequences in the same sample as well. The genes are TRBV4-3 and TRBJ2-3; TRBD2 matches at 16 bases. Germline CDR1 is LGHNA and CDR2 is YSLEER. The CDR3 totals 18 residues. Trimming cost V 3 bases and J 1 base; bases outside gene matches: 4. CDR3 protein: CASSQGLAGGPGTDTQYF. DNA for the CDR3: TGCGCCAGCAGCCAGGGACTAGCGGGAGGGCCCGGCACAGATACGCAGTATTTT.

A single count supports this clone. V and J are TRBV7-2 and TRBJ2-7, with D maybe TRBD1 (5 bases). CDR1 and CDR2 from the germline V gene are SGHTA and FQGNSA. Trimming stripped 3 bases from V and 2 bases from J, with 11 bases between. The CDR3 contains 14 residues. CDR3: CASSFSRDTYEQYF. In DNA, the CDR3 is TGTGCCAGCAGCTTTAGCAGGGATACCTACGAGCAGTACTTC.

The chain uses TRBV6-5 and TRBJ2-1; D unresolved. V was cut by 6 bases and J by 3 bases, with 15 bases left in between. The length of the CDR3 is 15 residues. Germline CDR1 reads MNHEY; CDR2 reads SVGAGI. The DNA for the CDR3 is TGTGCCAGCAGCCCCAAGGTAGTTGGCTACAATGAGCAGTTCTTC. Protein: CASSPKVVGYNEQFF.

The rearrangement uses TRBV6-2 or TRBV6-3 and TRBJ2-7; D perhaps matches TRBD2 (6 bases). Germline CDR1 MNHEY, CDR2 SVGEGT. V gave up 3 bases and J gave up 0 bases, with 18 bases separating them. This CDR3 has 17 residues. Here the CDR3 DNA reads TGTGCCAGCAGTTATGACTCCCCTTGGGGACTCTCCTACGAGCAGTACTTC. Its translation: CASSYDSPWGLSYEQYF.

V is TRBV18 and J is TRBJ1-6, with 7 positions matching TRBD1. Trimming removed 1 base from V and 5 bases from J; junction bases left unmatched: 5. The germline V gene has CDR1 KGHSH and CDR2 LQKENI. The CDR3 contains 16 residues. This CDR3 is CASSPQGTENNSPLHF. The CDR3 nucleotides read TGTGCCAGCTCACCACAAGGGACAGAAAATAATTCACCCCTCCACTTT.

The rearrangement joins TRBV3-1 (or the pseudogene TRBV3-2) to TRBJ1-2; D gene uncertain. The V gene's germline CDR1 is LGHDT and CDR2 YNNKEL (reference sequence). The CDR3 has 13 residues. V was clipped by 0 bases and J by 0 bases, with 2 bases between them. CDR3 DNA: TGTGCCAGCAGCCAAGAAGCTAACTATGGCTACACCTTC. Amino acid sequence: CASSQEANYGYTF.

This rearrangement joins TRBV15 to TRBJ2-2; 11 bases are a match to TRBD2. Per the germline V gene, CDR1 is LNHNV and CDR2 is YYDKDF (reference sequence). The V gene end was trimmed by 0 bases and the J gene end by 8 bases; junction bases not matched to a gene: 8. The CDR3 sequence is 17 residues long. CDR3 DNA sequence: TGTGCCACCAGCAGAGATTTACTAGCGGGAGACGCAGGGGAGCTGTTTTTT. Residues: CATSRDLLAGDAGELFF.

This clone is labeled as medium-sized (0.01 to 0.1%). V usage is TRBV4-2 and J usage is TRBJ1-2; the D is unclear. Trimming took 1 base from V and 4 from J, leaving 13 bases between them. Germline V gene sequence: CDR1 LGHNA, CDR2 YNFKEQ. The CDR3 length is 15 residues. In DNA, the CDR3 is TGTGCCAGCAGCCAAGGGACCCCGGAGCCCTATGGCTACACCTTC. It is translated as CASSQGTPEPYGYTF.

The chain links TRBV2 to TRBJ1-6, with 7 bases fitting TRBD1. The CDR3 extends over 13 amino acids. Germline CDR1 is SNHLY and CDR2 is FYNNEI. V gave up 4 bases and J gave up 7 bases; unmatched junction bases: 1. CDR3 bases: TGTGCCAGCAGTGTACAGGGGAATTCACCCCTCCACTTT. Its translation is CASSVQGNSPLHF. The full variable domain, rest sourced from reference TRBV2 and TRBJ1-6, is EPEVTQTPSHQVTQMGQEVILRCVPISNHLYFYWYRQILGQKVEFLVSFYNNEISEKSEIFDDQFSVERPDGSNFTLKIRSTKLEDSAMYFCASSVQGNSPLHFGNGTRLTVT.

This chain uses TRBV9 with TRBJ2-3; perhaps D is TRBD1 or TRBD2 (5 bases each). Trimming removed 3 bases from V and 1 base from J, with 12 bases in between. The CDR3 runs to 15 residues. Germline values: CDR1 SGDLS, CDR2 YYNGEE. The DNA of the CDR3 is TGTGCCAGCAGCGAGGGACGGGCTGGCACAGATACGCAGTATTTT. Protein: CASSEGRAGTDTQYF.

The chain links TRBV19 to TRBJ1-2; D may be TRBD1 (6 bases). V dropped 6 bases and J dropped 0 bases, with 14 bases sitting between them. This CDR3 spans 15 amino acids. Germline V gives CDR1 LNHDA, CDR2 SQIVND (reference sequence). The CDR3 region has the DNA TGTGCCAGTAGACAGGGCCCCACAGCTAACTATGGCTACACCTTC. Its protein product is CASRQGPTANYGYTF.

The chain has TRBV12-3 or TRBV12-4 and TRBJ2-1; D perhaps matches TRBD2 (5 bases). Trimming removed 0 bases from V and 15 bases from J, with 9 bases in between. CDR3 length equals 11 residues. The CDR3 nucleotides read TGTGCCAGCAGTTTAGCGGGAGAGAGGTTCTTC. As protein: CASSLAGERFF.

The chain uses TRBV2 and TRBJ2-5; 7 nucleotides agree with TRBD1. Germline loops: CDR1 SNHLY, CDR2 FYNNEI. The CDR3 loop spans 16 amino acids. Losses at the gene ends were 3 bases for V and 1 base for J; bases not matched to a gene: 8. This CDR3 is CASSELTGPTQETQYF. The CDR3 DNA sequence: TGTGCCAGCAGTGAGCTGACAGGGCCCACCCAAGAGACCCAGTACTTC.

This clone has just a few counts. The chain combines TRBV7-2 with TRBJ2-2; 7 positions agree with TRBD1. V lost 5 bases, J lost 5 bases, and 5 bases stayed unmatched. Per the germline V gene, CDR1 is SGHTA and CDR2 is FQGNSA. The CDR3 extends over 14 amino acids. CDR3 region: CASSRDRRTGELFF. For the CDR3, the DNA is TGTGCCAGCAGCCGGGACAGAAGAACCGGGGAGCTGTTTTTT.

The gene calls are TRBV19 and TRBJ2-2; D is possibly TRBD1 (5 bases). This CDR3 comprises 13 residues. CDR1 is LNHDA, CDR2 SQIVND, per germline (reference sequence). Trimming shortened V by 4 bases and J by 7 bases, and 10 bases separated the two germline ends. The CDR3 here is CASSNQGFGELFF. CDR3 in DNA: TGTGCCAGTAGTAATCAGGGTTTCGGGGAGCTGTTTTTT.

The CDR3, as DNA: TGCGCCAGCAGCCAAGATGTGAGTCGGACCGGGGAGCTGTTTTTT. This sequence encodes CASSQDVSRTGELFF. The rearrangement joins TRBV4-1 to TRBJ2-2; no firm D call. This CDR3 spans 15 amino acids. Trimming pared 0 bases from V and 5 bases from J, leaving 10 bases between. Looked up from germline, CDR1 is MGHRA and CDR2 is YSYEKL.

The rearrangement uses TRBV19 and TRBJ2-5; D gene uncertain. This CDR3 spans 13 amino acids. Trimming took 7 bases from V and 1 from J, leaving 10 bases between them. Germline CDR1 is LNHDA and CDR2 is SQIVND (reference sequence). The DNA of the CDR3 is TGTGCCAGTAATGGACGGCCCCAAGAGACCCAGTACTTC. It is translated as CASNGRPQETQYF.